The clone carrying this TCR beta chain appeared once. Germline V gene lookup returns CDR1 SGHTA and CDR2 FQGTGA. V lost 1 base to trimming and J lost 8 bases, with 12 bases between them. The CDR3 contains 14 residues. This entry belongs to a study of PD-L1 blockade in urothelial cancer. Looking at the study overall: Patients had undergone 0 to 3 prior chemotherapy regimens.

Synthetic TCR analog templates were spiked into all PCRs individually. Measured with immunoSEQ multiplex PCR; TCRdb has only the in-frame clones, and not every one. Found here are tens of thousands of clones, roughly 80% of them singletons; the top ten hold 2% to 2.5%. The V gene is TRBV7-3, the J gene TRBJ2-1; D gene ambiguous. This clonotype was sampled from a man between 45 and 60 years old with urothelial cancer. The material sequenced was PBMCs, taken around atezolizumab (anti-PD-L1) treatment. The CDR3 DNA is TGTGCCAGCAGCTTAAGCCCTAGTTTCCATGAGCAGTTCTTC. It codes for CASSLSPSFHEQFF.